The next 24 T cell receptor beta chains were all read from a single sample in a study of a mutant IDH1 vaccine in newly diagnosed glioma. Described time point: baseline, week 1 (first vaccination visit). Treatment defined: pre-vaccination baseline after standard-of-care therapy. Using immunoSEQ multiplex PCR, the repertoire was profiled, and TCRdb retains in-frame clones only, with some absent. The sample contains approximately 100,000 clones, roughly 90% of which appear only once. The source was PBMCs, collected from a glioma patient treated with radiotherapy, temozolomide or both. These receptors were collected from a woman aged 50 to 60 with glioma.

Notes on this clone: The identical CDR3 is also encoded by other nucleotide sequences in the sample. The gene calls are TRBV9 and TRBJ2-5, with D hard to call. V shed 0 bases and J shed 5 bases, with 2 bases lying between them. This CDR3 spans 11 amino acids. CDR1 and CDR2 from the germline V gene are SGDLS and YYNGEE. CDR3 DNA sequence: TGTGCCAGCAGCGTAGACGAGACCCAGTACTTC. Protein: CASSVDETQYF.

This chain links TRBV10-3 with TRBJ2-2; D could derive from TRBD1 or TRBD2 (7 bases each). Germline values: CDR1 ENHRY, CDR2 SYGVKD. The CDR3 loop spans 17 amino acids. V gave up 0 bases and J gave up 3 bases, with 14 bases separating them. CDR3: CAISESTAGGDTGELFF. DNA of the CDR3: TGTGCCATCAGTGAGTCGACGGCAGGGGGGGACACCGGGGAGCTGTTTTTT.

The chain links TRBV9 to TRBJ1-2; 8 bases fit TRBD1. This CDR3 has 22 residues. J lost 7 bases, V lost 4 bases, and 33 bases had no gene match. Germline V gives CDR1 SGDLS, CDR2 YYNGEE. CDR3 bases: TGTGCCAGCAGCCATTACTCCGGGACAGGTAAGGATCAGACGACCCAGGAAAGTGGCTACACCTTC. Its protein product is CASSHYSGTGKDQTTQESGYTF.

This clone was seen just once. V and J are TRBV5-1 and TRBJ2-4, with TRBD1 matching over 8 bases. Germline V gene sequence: CDR1 SGHRS, CDR2 YFSETQ. CDR3 length: 17 amino acids. J gave up 5 bases and V 2 bases, and 12 bases lay outside the gene matches. CDR3 nucleotide sequence: TGCGCCAGCAGCTTCAGGGGGCCAGGGACTTCCCAAAACATTCAGTACTTC. Protein product: CASSFRGPGTSQNIQYF.

The J gene is TRBJ2-3, the V gene TRBV5-4; 7 bases fit TRBD1. Trimming at V came to 4 bases and at J to 4 bases, leaving 6 bases not matched to a gene. Germline V CDR1 and CDR2: SGHNT, YYREEE (reference sequence). This CDR3 contains 14 residues. CDR3 residues: CASSQRQGADTQYF. The CDR3 DNA reads as TGTGCCAGCAGCCAACGACAGGGCGCAGATACGCAGTATTTT. The entire variable domain, with the rest obtained from reference TRBV5-4 and TRBJ2-3, is as follows: ETGVTQSPTHLIKTRGQQVTLRCSSQSGHNTVSWYQQALGQGPQFIFQYYREEENGRGNFPPRFSGLQFPNYSSELNVNALELDDSALYLCASSQRQGADTQYFGPGTRLTVL.

The chain has TRBV23-1 and TRBJ2-1; no reliable D call. TRBV23-1 is placed among ORFs of uncertain function. The CDR3 covers 12 residues. CDR3 in amino acids: CEPPTVNNEQFF. The CDR3 DNA reads TGCGAGCCCCCAACAGTCAACAATGAGCAGTTCTTC.

The chain joins TRBV19 to TRBJ1-2; tentatively, D is TRBD1 (5 bases). Trimming stripped 4 bases from V and 1 base from J, with 13 bases between. The length of the CDR3 is 15 residues. Looked up from germline, CDR1 is LNHDA and CDR2 is SQIVND (reference sequence). The CDR3 nucleotides read TGTGCCAGTAGTAGCCGACAGTTACTTAACTATGGCTACACCTTC. Translating it yields CASSSRQLLNYGYTF.

The chain carries TRBV5-1 and TRBJ1-3; D not certain. Trimming left V 0 bases short and J 0 bases short, with 10 bases between. Germline values: CDR1 SGHRS, CDR2 YFSETQ. The CDR3 is 16 residues long. The CDR3 coding sequence is TGCGCCAGCAGCTTGGAACAGCGCAGCTCTGGAAACACCATATATTTT. Translated: CASSLEQRSSGNTIYF.

This clone was seen a single time. V and J are TRBV11-2 and TRBJ2-1; D may be TRBD2 (5 bases). With 4 bases removed from V and 9 bases from J, the gap between germline ends came to 10 bases. Per the germline V gene, CDR1 is SGHAT and CDR2 is FQNNGV. This CDR3 has 12 amino acids. DNA of the CDR3: TGTGCCAGCAGCTCCTCGGGAATTGAGCAGTTCTTC. This gives the protein CASSSSGIEQFF. The complete variable domain, with remaining parts taken from reference TRBV11-2 and TRBJ2-1, reads EAGVAQSPRYKIIEKRQSVAFWCNPISGHATLYWYQQILGQGPKLLIQFQNNGVVDDSQLPKDRFSAERLKGVDSTLKIQPAKLEDSAVYLCASSSSGIEQFFGPGTRLTVL.

V gene TRBV28 combines with J gene TRBJ2-1; 11 bases line up with TRBD2. Unmatched junction bases numbered 14, after V lost 3 bases and J lost 7 bases. The CDR3 totals 18 residues. Germline CDR1 reads MDHEN; CDR2 reads SYDVKM. CDR3 nucleotides: TGTGCCAGCAGTTTCCGGTGGACTAGCGGGCACATTAGAAATGAGCAGTTCTTC. This translates into CASSFRWTSGHIRNEQFF. The full variable domain, its missing parts supplied by reference TRBV28 and TRBJ2-1, is DVKVTQSSRYLVKRTGEKVFLECVQDMDHENMFWYRQDPGLGLRLIYFSYDVKMKEKGDIPEGYSVSREKKERFSLILESASTNQTSMYLCASSFRWTSGHIRNEQFFGPGTRLTVL.

The DNA for the CDR3 is TGTGCCAGCAGCTTTACTAGCGGGCCCTCCTACAATGAGCAGTTCTTC. Translating it yields CASSFTSGPSYNEQFF. The chain carries TRBV7-6 and TRBJ2-1, with TRBD2 identical over 9 bases. V shed 3 bases, J shed 0 bases, and the junction held 3 bases outside the gene matches. Per the germline V gene, CDR1 is SGHVS and CDR2 is FNYEAQ. This CDR3 has 16 amino acids.

The gene calls are TRBV28 and TRBJ2-3; unclear D gene. There are 13 residues in the CDR3. V dropped 6 bases and J dropped 2 bases, with 9 bases sitting between them. Germline CDR1 reads MDHEN; CDR2 reads SYDVKM. CDR3 in DNA: TGTGCCAGCAGCCCCACTACCACAGATACGCAGTATTTT. Translating gives CASSPTTTDTQYF.

The chain employs TRBV10-3 and TRBJ1-2; the D gene is possibly TRBD1 (6 bases). The CDR3 runs 15 residues. The V gene's germline CDR1 is ENHRY and CDR2 SYGVKD. V lost 6 bases, J lost 0 bases, and 14 bases lay in between. CDR3 sequence (DNA): TGTGCCATCAGCGAAAGGGACACCACTAACTATGGCTACACCTTC. Protein: CAISERDTTNYGYTF.

This chain links TRBV7-2 with TRBJ1-1, with D possibly matching TRBD1 (5 bases). This CDR3 has 15 amino acids. The V end was cut by 1 base, the J end by 1 base, with 10 bases between. Germline V gene sequence: CDR1 SGHTA, CDR2 FQGNSA. In DNA, the CDR3 is TGTGCCAGCAGCTTAGAAAAGCAGGGGAACACTGAAGCTTTCTTT. Translating it yields CASSLEKQGNTEAFF.

J is TRBJ1-3 and V is TRBV6-6; D is undetermined. Germline V gene sequence: CDR1 MNHNY, CDR2 SVGAGI (reference sequence). The V end was cut by 7 bases, the J end by 6 bases, with 13 bases between. The CDR3 contains 13 residues. The CDR3 sequence: CASNTIGENTIYF. As DNA, the CDR3 is TGTGCCAGCAACACGATCGGGGAAAACACCATATATTTT.

V gene TRBV13 combines with J gene TRBJ1-1, with unresolved D. Trimming pared 3 bases from V and 0 bases from J, leaving 5 bases between. Germline-derived CDR1 and CDR2 are PRHDT and FYEKMQ (reference sequence). The CDR3 is 13 residues long. As DNA, the CDR3 is TGTGCCAGCAGCTTGGCACTGAACACTGAAGCTTTCTTT. This sequence encodes CASSLALNTEAFF.

V and J are TRBV19 and TRBJ2-1; no reliable D call. In germline, CDR1 is LNHDA, CDR2 SQIVND (reference sequence). V dropped 0 bases and J dropped 1 base, with 4 bases sitting between them. The length of the CDR3 is 14 residues. CDR3: CASSIDGSYNEQFF. As DNA, the CDR3 is TGTGCCAGTAGTATAGACGGGTCCTACAATGAGCAGTTCTTC. The variable domain in full, with the rest retrieved from reference TRBV19 and TRBJ2-1, is DGGITQSPKYLFRKEGQNVTLSCEQNLNHDAMYWYRQDPGQGLRLIYYSQIVNDFQKGDIAEGYSVSREKKESFPLTVTSAQKNPTAFYLCASSIDGSYNEQFFGPGTRLTVL.

The chain has TRBV12-5 and TRBJ2-1; TRBD1 aligns across 12 bases. The CDR3 has 15 amino acids. V gave up 5 bases and J gave up 7 bases; unmatched junction bases: 6. The germline V gene encodes CDR1 LGHNT and CDR2 FRNRAP. CDR3 in DNA: TGTGCTAGTGGTCAGGGACAGGGGGCTGGGAATGAGCAGTTCTTC. This sequence encodes CASGQGQGAGNEQFF.

The chain has TRBV7-9 and TRBJ2-1; 14 bases match TRBD2. This CDR3 spans 15 amino acids. V was pared by 7 bases and J by 7 bases, with 6 bases of the junction left unmatched. Germline CDR1 is SEHNR and CDR2 is FQNEAQ (reference sequence). The CDR3 region has the DNA TGTGCCAGCACCAAGACTAGCGGGAGGGCTAATGAGCAGTTCTTC. It is translated as CASTKTSGRANEQFF. Filled out from reference TRBV7-9 and TRBJ2-1, the complete variable domain reads DTGVSQNPRHKITKRGQNVTFRCDPISEHNRLYWYRQTLGQGPEFLTYFQNEAQLEKSRLLSDRFSAERPKGSFSTLEIQRTEQGDSAMYLCASTKTSGRANEQFFGPGTRLTVL.

This chain uses TRBV6-4 with TRBJ2-1; possibly TRBD2 for D (6 bases). CDR1 and CDR2 (germline): MRHNA, SNTAGT. Trimming stripped 0 bases from V and 3 bases from J, with 9 bases between. The CDR3 runs 15 residues. CDR3 DNA: TGTGCCAGCAGTGACTCGACTAGAGACTACAATGAGCAGTTCTTC. Its translation is CASSDSTRDYNEQFF.

V gene TRBV6-1 combines with J gene TRBJ1-4; 9 positions agree with TRBD1. Germline CDR1 is MNHNS and CDR2 is SASEGT. V lost 4 bases to trimming and J lost 7 bases; unmatched junction nucleotides: 4. This CDR3 comprises 14 residues. The DNA of the CDR3 is TGTGCCAGCAGTGCCGGGACAGGGCGTGAAAAACTGTTTTTT. This codes for CASSAGTGREKLFF.

The chain recombines TRBV28 with TRBJ2-6, with 7 bases matching TRBD1. With V trimmed by 8 bases and J by 4 bases, 8 bases remained unmatched. Germline CDR1 is MDHEN and CDR2 is SYDVKM. The CDR3 is 15 amino acids. The CDR3 loop reads CASVTGVLGANVLTF. The CDR3 region has the DNA TGTGCCAGCGTAACAGGGGTCCTCGGGGCCAACGTCCTGACTTTC.

J is TRBJ1-5 and V is TRBV27, with TRBD1 matching over 8 bases. CDR3 length equals 15 residues. Trimming took 5 bases from V and 2 from J; bases not matched to a gene: 5. Germline V gene data show CDR1 as MNHEY and CDR2 as SMNVEV (reference sequence). Here the CDR3 DNA reads TGTGCCAGCAGTCCCAAGACAGGGGGCAATCAGCCCCAGCATTTT. Its protein is CASSPKTGGNQPQHF.

The chain uses TRBV7-9 and TRBJ1-1; perhaps TRBD1 as D (5 bases). This CDR3 spans 13 amino acids. Trimming pared 5 bases from V and 2 bases from J, leaving 9 bases between. Germline V CDR1 and CDR2: SEHNR, FQNEAQ (reference sequence). The CDR3 protein is CASSEDINTEAFF. In DNA, the CDR3 is TGTGCCAGCAGCGAGGACATAAACACTGAAGCTTTCTTT. Based on the CDR3 plus reference TRBV7-9 and TRBJ1-1, the full variable domain is DTGVSQNPRHKITKRGQNVTFRCDPISEHNRLYWYRQTLGQGPEFLTYFQNEAQLEKSRLLSDRFSAERPKGSFSTLEIQRTEQGDSAMYLCASSEDINTEAFFGQGTRLTVV.